The 24 T cell receptor beta chains below come from one sample, sequenced in a study of T cell changes during pregnancy in multiple sclerosis. TCRdb keeps only in-frame clones here, not all; method: immunoSEQ multiplex PCR. The repertoire includes 40,000 to 45,000 clones, roughly nine tenths of them detected once, and around 0.6% sits in the top ten. The material was CD4+ T cells from peripheral blood mononuclear cells, obtained in the first trimester of pregnancy. These receptors came from a female donor with multiple sclerosis, enrolled in a pregnancy study.

The rearrangement uses TRBV19 and TRBJ2-7; 8 bases are a match to TRBD1. CDR1 and CDR2 (germline): LNHDA, SQIVND (reference sequence). There are 14 residues in the CDR3. With 6 bases clipped from V and 5 bases from J, the junction kept 9 bases outside the gene matches. This CDR3 reads CASSRRQGIDEQYF. Written as DNA, the CDR3 is TGTGCCAGTAGCCGTCGACAGGGGATAGACGAGCAGTACTTC.

This chain uses TRBV6-5 with TRBJ1-2; 9 nucleotides agree with TRBD1. The V gene end was trimmed by 6 bases and the J gene end by 8 bases; junction bases not matched to a gene: 4. Germline CDR1 reads MNHEY; CDR2 reads SVGAGI. The CDR3 runs to 12 residues. The CDR3 region has the DNA TGTGCCAGCAGAAGGACAGGGGAAGGCTACACCTTC. Its translation is CASRRTGEGYTF.

The chain is built from TRBV7-9 and TRBJ1-2; D unresolved. Germline loops: CDR1 SEHNR, CDR2 FQNEAQ (reference sequence). The CDR3 extends over 17 amino acids. Trimming shortened V by 1 base and J by 4 bases, and 19 bases separated the two germline ends. CDR3 protein: CASSLGPSYRSRYGYTF. The CDR3 DNA is TGTGCCAGCAGCTTAGGCCCCTCATATAGATCGCGCTATGGCTACACCTTC.

The chain joins TRBV7-3 to TRBJ2-3; D is ambiguous. The CDR3 has 14 residues. V lost 5 bases and J 5 bases, leaving 14 bases between the germline ends. CDR1 and CDR2 from the germline V gene are SGHTA and FQGTGA. In DNA, the CDR3 is TGTGCCAGCAGCCCGCATGGGCCAGGAGATACGCAGTATTTT. Residues: CASSPHGPGDTQYF.

The V call is TRBV11-2, the J call TRBJ1-3; no reliable D call. CDR3 length equals 14 residues. Trimming cost V 6 bases and J 1 base, with 10 bases left between them. CDR1 and CDR2 from the germline V gene are SGHAT and FQNNGV. The CDR3 region is CASRNIRSGNTIYF. Here the CDR3 DNA reads TGTGCCAGCAGAAACATTCGTTCTGGAAACACCATATATTTT.

This sequence joins TRBV7-9 and TRBJ2-3; 10 nucleotides line up with TRBD1. This CDR3 contains 15 residues. Germline V gives CDR1 SEHNR, CDR2 FQNEAQ (reference sequence). The trim removed 6 bases at V and 3 bases at J, leaving 6 bases unmatched. The CDR3 is CASRGTGARTDTQYF. CDR3 in DNA: TGTGCCAGCAGGGGGACAGGGGCTAGGACAGATACGCAGTATTTT.

The chain has TRBV30 and TRBJ1-2; D is undetermined. Germline V gene lookup returns CDR1 GTSNPN and CDR2 SVGIG (reference sequence). V was shortened by 2 bases and J by 8 bases, with 9 bases between the two germline ends. The CDR3 consists of 11 residues. Written as DNA, the CDR3 is TGTGCCTGGAGTACCCGTGAGGGCTACACCTTC. As protein: CAWSTREGYTF. Variable domain in full (rest from reference TRBV30 and TRBJ1-2): SQTIHQWPATLVQPVGSPLSLECTVEGTSNPNLYWYRQAAGRGLQLLFYSVGIGQISSEVPQNLSASRPQDRQFILSSKKLLLSDSGFYLCAWSTREGYTFGSGTRLTVV.

The chain couples TRBV9 to TRBJ2-7; 15 nucleotides align to TRBD2. Unmatched junction bases numbered 11, after V lost 4 bases and J lost 3 bases. This CDR3 has 18 amino acids. Per germline, CDR1 SGDLS and CDR2 YYNGEE. CDR3 amino acids: CASSPGQGTSGRLYEQYF. CDR3 DNA sequence: TGTGCCAGCAGCCCGGGACAGGGGACTAGCGGGAGGCTCTACGAGCAGTACTTC.

The chain has TRBV30 and TRBJ1-1, with TRBD1 matching over 8 bases. In germline, CDR1 is GTSNPN, CDR2 SVGIG (reference sequence). V was pared by 2 bases and J by 2 bases, with 7 bases of the junction left unmatched. The CDR3 extends over 15 amino acids. CDR3 bases: TGTGCCTGGAGTATACATGGGACAGGCAACACTGAAGCTTTCTTT. This encodes CAWSIHGTGNTEAFF. The variable domain in full, completed from reference TRBV30 and TRBJ1-1, reads SQTIHQWPATLVQPVGSPLSLECTVEGTSNPNLYWYRQAAGRGLQLLFYSVGIGQISSEVPQNLSASRPQDRQFILSSKKLLLSDSGFYLCAWSIHGTGNTEAFFGQGTRLTVV.

The CDR3 loop reads CASSFASEQFF. The CDR3, as DNA: TGTGCCAGCAGCTTTGCTAGCGAGCAGTTCTTC. The genes are TRBV7-6 and TRBJ2-1, with D maybe TRBD2 (5 bases). CDR3 size: 11 residues. Germline-derived CDR1 and CDR2 are SGHVS and FNYEAQ. V was shortened by 3 bases and J by 10 bases, with 7 bases between the two germline ends.

The chain carries TRBV6-1 and TRBJ2-7; D not resolved. The CDR3 runs to 15 residues. The germline V and J ends were trimmed by 5 bases and 2 bases, with 16 bases remaining between them. From germline, CDR1 is MNHNS and CDR2 SASEGT. The CDR3: CASSSLGTPPYEQYF. Here the CDR3 DNA reads TGTGCCAGCAGTTCACTGGGCACCCCCCCCTACGAGCAGTACTTC.

This chain joins TRBV10-2 and TRBJ1-1, with D perhaps matching TRBD1 (5 bases). Germline CDR1 and CDR2: WSHSY and SAAADI. The CDR3 has 13 residues. The V and J ends lost 6 bases and 7 bases respectively, with 15 bases between them. CDR3 region: CASREVVGGEAFF. The CDR3 DNA reads as TGCGCCAGCAGGGAGGTTGTGGGGGGTGAAGCTTTCTTT.

This clone was seen only a few times. The gene calls are TRBV19 and TRBJ1-1; 7 bases agree with TRBD1. This CDR3 is 17 amino acids long. With V trimmed by 0 bases and J by 0 bases, 7 bases remained unmatched. Germline loops: CDR1 LNHDA, CDR2 SQIVND (reference sequence). In nucleotides, the CDR3 is TGTGCCAGTAGTATAGACCCGACAGGGCGACTGAACACTGAAGCTTTCTTT. It specifies CASSIDPTGRLNTEAFF.

The chain has TRBV6-1 and TRBJ2-7, with D possibly matching TRBD1 (6 bases). Trimming took off 4 bases at V and 2 bases at J, with 12 bases between the two ends. Looked up from germline, CDR1 is MNHNS and CDR2 is SASEGT. The CDR3 spans 14 residues. In DNA, the CDR3 is TGTGCCAGCAGTGGGGACATCGGTACCTACGAGCAGTACTTC. Amino acids: CASSGDIGTYEQYF.

This chain connects TRBV6-5 to TRBJ1-4; 8 bases agree with TRBD1. Germline V gives CDR1 MNHEY, CDR2 SVGAGI. This CDR3 comprises 14 residues. The V and J ends lost 5 bases and 4 bases, in that order; junction bases with no gene match: 3. Here the CDR3 reads CASSLTGGNEKLFF. CDR3 sequence (DNA): TGTGCCAGCAGTCTAACAGGGGGTAATGAAAAACTGTTTTTT.

CDR3 region: CASSTGQSANYGYTF. The DNA for the CDR3 is TGTGCCAGTAGTACTGGACAGTCCGCTAACTATGGCTACACCTTC. V is TRBV19 and J is TRBJ1-2; D possibly corresponds to TRBD1 (6 bases). Germline V gene data show CDR1 as LNHDA and CDR2 as SQIVND (reference sequence). The CDR3 covers 15 residues. V lost 4 bases, J lost 0 bases, and 12 bases lay in between. The full variable domain, completed using reference TRBV19 and TRBJ1-2, is DGGITQSPKYLFRKEGQNVTLSCEQNLNHDAMYWYRQDPGQGLRLIYYSQIVNDFQKGDIAEGYSVSREKKESFPLTVTSAQKNPTAFYLCASSTGQSANYGYTFGSGTRLTVV.

This chain links TRBV10-1 with TRBJ2-3; TRBD2 is a possible D gene (5 bases). The CDR3 spans 14 residues. The germline V gene has CDR1 WNHNN and CDR2 SYGVQD (reference sequence). V lost 2 bases, J lost 1 base, and 7 bases lay in between. CDR3 protein: CASSEGRGTDTQYF. CDR3 bases: TGCGCCAGCAGTGAGGGGAGAGGCACAGATACGCAGTATTTT.

The chain is built from TRBV4-1 and TRBJ1-2; D is possibly TRBD1 (6 bases). This CDR3 spans 14 amino acids. Trimming pared 0 bases from V and 6 bases from J, leaving 11 bases between. Per germline, CDR1 MGHRA and CDR2 YSYEKL. CDR3 loop: CASSQERQGHGYTF. The DNA of the CDR3 is TGCGCCAGCAGCCAAGAACGCCAGGGGCATGGCTACACCTTC.

CDR3 sequence: CASSPGRAQETQYF. The CDR3, as DNA: TGTGCCAGCTCACCGGGGAGGGCCCAAGAGACCCAGTACTTC. J is TRBJ2-5 and V is TRBV18; 7 bases align to TRBD2. Germline CDR1 KGHSH, CDR2 LQKENI. The length of the CDR3 is 14 residues. V lost 3 bases, J lost 1 base, and 2 bases stayed unmatched.

The chain combines TRBV10-1 with TRBJ1-2; TRBD1 matches 9 bases. The CDR3 loop spans 15 amino acids. CDR1 and CDR2 from the germline V gene are WNHNN and SYGVQD (reference sequence). The junction had 16 bases not matched to a gene; V was cut back by 10 bases and J by 7 bases. CDR3 coding DNA: TGCGCCAACCCTGTCAACAGGGGGCGAAGGGGTGGCTACACCTTC. This codes for CANPVNRGRRGGYTF.

The rearrangement links TRBV4-3 to TRBJ2-3, with 9 bases identical to TRBD2. The CDR3 totals 16 residues. The junction had 5 bases not matched to a gene; V was cut back by 0 bases and J by 4 bases. Per the germline V gene, CDR1 is LGHNA and CDR2 is YSLEER. The CDR3 loop is CASSQEGSGSADTQYF. The CDR3 DNA is TGCGCCAGCAGCCAAGAAGGTAGCGGGAGTGCAGATACGCAGTATTTT.

J is TRBJ1-4 and V is TRBV19; D is ambiguous. The CDR3 is 13 amino acids. Trimming removed 2 bases from V and 7 bases from J, with 8 bases in between. Germline values: CDR1 LNHDA, CDR2 SQIVND (reference sequence). CDR3 coding DNA: TGTGCCAGTAGTATACAAGCGAGTGAAAAACTGTTTTTT. The encoded protein is CASSIQASEKLFF.

The genes are TRBV11-2 and TRBJ2-5, with 10 bases identical to TRBD2. The CDR3 covers 16 residues. The germline V gene has CDR1 SGHAT and CDR2 FQNNGV. The V and J ends lost 6 bases and 2 bases, in that order; junction bases with no gene match: 9. The CDR3: CASRKLAGSSQETQYF. The DNA of the CDR3 is TGTGCCAGCAGAAAACTAGCGGGGAGTTCACAAGAGACCCAGTACTTC. Using reference TRBV11-2 and TRBJ2-5 for the parts outside the CDR3, the full variable domain is EAGVAQSPRYKIIEKRQSVAFWCNPISGHATLYWYQQILGQGPKLLIQFQNNGVVDDSQLPKDRFSAERLKGVDSTLKIQPAKLEDSAVYLCASRKLAGSSQETQYFGPGTRLLVL.

The rearrangement links TRBV29-1 to TRBJ2-1; tentative D call: TRBD2 (6 bases). Germline CDR1 SQVTM, CDR2 ANQGSEA. This CDR3 comprises 15 residues. Trimming stripped 4 bases from V and 10 bases from J, with 23 bases between. In DNA form, the CDR3 reads TGCAGCGTTGGGGACCCGGGTCCGGGGGTCAAGGAGCAGTTCTTC. Encoded protein: CSVGDPGPGVKEQFF.